The clone carrying this T cell receptor beta chain was picked up many times. Its antigen is unidentified. Template switching by 5'RACE produced TCR cDNA, adding a universal primer site and UMIs. TCRdb fed the 5' RACE reads into MiXCR, producing one record per CDR3 protein. The repertoire has more than 300,000 distinct CDR3 sequences, around 6.8% of them found once; the top ten carry about a sixth. The V and J ends lost 4 bases and 4 bases respectively, with 18 bases between them. The CDR3 sequence is 15 residues long. Germline loops: CDR1 SGHRS, CDR2 YFSETQ. The sample belongs to a study of T cells after yellow fever vaccination. Findings and limits, study-wide: Weaker overall was a secondary response that nonetheless peaked faster, on day 5 versus 15. Post-booster reappearance was seen for most primary-vaccination clones (about 96% CD4, roughly 86% CD8).

The specimen was PBMCs, collected more than 40 days after the first yellow fever vaccination. J is TRBJ2-7 and V is TRBV5-1, with D perhaps matching TRBD1 (7 bases). The receptor was derived from a man between 18 and 35 years old who received the YFV17D yellow fever vaccine. CDR3 sequence reads: CASSRSATGTYEQYF. For the CDR3, the DNA is TGCGCCAGCAGCCGTTCAGCGACAGGGACTTACGAGCAGTACTTC.